These 11 T cell receptor beta chains were sequenced from one sample in a study of OX40 agonist ivuxolimab in advanced cancers. Profiling relied on immunoSEQ multiplex PCR, and the TCRdb table lists in-frame clones only, not all of them. The data contain approximately 60,000 clones, roughly 84% of them singletons. The sample was CD4+ or CD8+ T cells sorted from blood, taken in a trial of the OX40 agonist ivuxolimab. These receptor sequences come from an adult with an advanced solid tumor such as melanoma, head and neck, liver or kidney cancer.

The chain employs TRBV25-1 and TRBJ2-5; D is perhaps TRBD2 (6 bases). The germline CDR1 and CDR2 sequences are MGHDK and SYGVNS. Deletions cut 1 base from V and 5 bases from J, with 11 bases between. This CDR3 contains 14 residues. CDR3 in DNA: TGTGCCAGCAGTGAATCGAGGGACTGGGAGACCCAGTACTTC. It is translated as CASSESRDWETQYF.

The chain joins TRBV6-5 to TRBJ2-7; 10 bases line up with TRBD2. CDR1 and CDR2 from the germline V gene are MNHEY and SVGAGI. The V and J ends lost 6 bases and 2 bases, in that order; junction bases with no gene match: 4. The CDR3 length is 14 residues. CDR3 loop: CASSRTSGPYEQYF. In DNA, the CDR3 is TGTGCCAGCAGCCGGACTAGCGGACCCTACGAGCAGTACTTC.

The chain joins TRBV7-6 to TRBJ2-2, with D unresolved. V lost 5 bases, J lost 5 bases, and 6 bases lay in between. Germline V gene sequence: CDR1 SGHVS, CDR2 FNYEAQ. CDR3 size: 12 residues. The DNA of the CDR3 is TGTGCCAGCAGCCTAAGGACCGGGGAGCTGTTTTTT. Amino acid sequence: CASSLRTGELFF.

The CDR3 region has the DNA TGTGCCAGCTCACCCCCATTTAGCGAGCAGTACTTC. It codes for CASSPPFSEQYF. The V gene is TRBV18, the J gene TRBJ2-7; D unclear. V was trimmed by 3 bases and J by 6 bases, leaving 9 bases between them. The CDR3 covers 12 residues. Germline CDR1 and CDR2: KGHSH and LQKENI.

This clone was recorded a few times. This chain uses TRBV19 with TRBJ2-7; 9 bases are a match to TRBD1. The CDR3 extends over 13 amino acids. The V gene end was trimmed by 6 bases and the J gene end by 6 bases; junction bases not matched to a gene: 6. Per the germline V gene, CDR1 is LNHDA and CDR2 is SQIVND (reference sequence). As DNA, the CDR3 is TGTGCCAGTAGCCGGGACAGGGCGTCCGAGCAGTACTTC. Its protein product is CASSRDRASEQYF.

This clone was seen more than once but under ten times. The chain recombines TRBV15 with TRBJ2-3; 7 positions match TRBD2. J was trimmed by 0 bases and V by 5 bases; bases with no gene match: 17. The CDR3 spans 19 residues. Germline CDR1 LNHNV, CDR2 YYDKDF (reference sequence). The CDR3 sequence: CATSHDPLSGPLSTDTQYF. The DNA of the CDR3 is TGTGCCACCAGCCACGACCCCCTTAGCGGGCCCTTAAGCACAGATACGCAGTATTTT.

CDR3 nucleotides: TGCGCCAGCAGCTTGCTGCAGGGGACCGGCTACGAGCAGTACTTC. Amino acid sequence: CASSLLQGTGYEQYF. V is TRBV5-1 and J is TRBJ2-7, with a tentative D call TRBD1 (6 bases). V dropped 1 base and J dropped 3 bases, with 14 bases sitting between them. Germline loops: CDR1 SGHRS, CDR2 YFSETQ. The length of the CDR3 is 15 residues.

The chain has TRBV19 and TRBJ2-5, with TRBD2 matching over 11 bases. Germline trimming cut 2 bases from V and 6 bases from J; bases unmatched to any gene: 8. This CDR3 has 16 residues. Germline V gives CDR1 LNHDA, CDR2 SQIVND (reference sequence). The CDR3 loop reads CASSITLAGGPKTQYF. Written as DNA, the CDR3 is TGTGCCAGTAGTATAACCCTAGCGGGAGGACCGAAGACCCAGTACTTC. Full variable domain (rest looked up from reference TRBV19 and TRBJ2-5): DGGITQSPKYLFRKEGQNVTLSCEQNLNHDAMYWYRQDPGQGLRLIYYSQIVNDFQKGDIAEGYSVSREKKESFPLTVTSAQKNPTAFYLCASSITLAGGPKTQYFGPGTRLLVL.

This clone was counted a single time. This rearrangement joins TRBV14 to TRBJ2-5, with 11 nucleotides matching TRBD2. The CDR3 spans 14 residues. Germline V gene lookup returns CDR1 SGHDN and CDR2 FVKESK. J was trimmed by 8 bases and V by 6 bases; bases with no gene match: 8. The CDR3 sequence is CASSNSGGAATQYF. CDR3 nucleotide sequence: TGTGCCAGCAGTAATAGCGGGGGGGCAGCAACCCAGTACTTC.

The V call is TRBV6-6, the J call TRBJ2-4, with 7 bases identical to TRBD2. Trimming at V came to 3 bases and at J to 7 bases, leaving 6 bases not matched to a gene. Germline V CDR1 and CDR2: MNHNY, SVGAGI (reference sequence). There are 14 residues in the CDR3. CDR3 DNA: TGTGCCAGCAGTTATGGGGGGGTGAGGAACATTCAGTACTTC. It translates to CASSYGGVRNIQYF.

The rearrangement uses TRBV5-6 and TRBJ2-7, with no clear D. The CDR3 length is 14 residues. CDR1 is SGHDT and CDR2 is YYEEEE in the germline V gene. The germline V and J ends were trimmed by 2 bases and 0 bases, with 9 bases remaining between them. The CDR3 coding sequence is TGTGCCAGCAGCTTATTGAGGTTCTCCTACGAGCAGTACTTC. It codes for CASSLLRFSYEQYF.